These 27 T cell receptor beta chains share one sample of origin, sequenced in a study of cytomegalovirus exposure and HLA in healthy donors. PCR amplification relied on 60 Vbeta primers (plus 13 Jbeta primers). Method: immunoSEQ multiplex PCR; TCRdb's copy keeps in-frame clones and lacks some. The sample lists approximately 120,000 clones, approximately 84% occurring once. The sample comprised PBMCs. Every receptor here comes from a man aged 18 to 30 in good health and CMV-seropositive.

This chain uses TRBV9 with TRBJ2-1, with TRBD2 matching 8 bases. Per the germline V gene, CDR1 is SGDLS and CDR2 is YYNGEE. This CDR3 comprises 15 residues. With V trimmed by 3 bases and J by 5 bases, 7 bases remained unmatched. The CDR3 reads CASSDQREFDNEQFF. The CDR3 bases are TGTGCCAGCAGCGACCAGCGGGAGTTCGACAATGAGCAGTTCTTC. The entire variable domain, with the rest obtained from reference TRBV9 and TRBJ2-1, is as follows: DSGVTQTPKHLITATGQRVTLRCSPRSGDLSVYWYQQSLDQGLQFLIQYYNGEERAKGNILERFSAQQFPDLHSELNLSSLELGDSALYFCASSDQREFDNEQFFGPGTRLTVL.

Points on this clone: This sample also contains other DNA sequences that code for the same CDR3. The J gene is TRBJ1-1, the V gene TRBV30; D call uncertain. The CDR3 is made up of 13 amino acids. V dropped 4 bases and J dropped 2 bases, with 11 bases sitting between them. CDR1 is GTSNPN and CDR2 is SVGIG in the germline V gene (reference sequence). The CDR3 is CAWMGQINTEAFF. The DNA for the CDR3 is TGTGCCTGGATGGGCCAGATTAACACTGAAGCTTTCTTT.

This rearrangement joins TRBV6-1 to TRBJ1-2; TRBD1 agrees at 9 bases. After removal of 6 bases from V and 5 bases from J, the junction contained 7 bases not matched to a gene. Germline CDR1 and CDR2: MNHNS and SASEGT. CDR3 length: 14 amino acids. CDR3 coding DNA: TGTGCCAGCAGGGACAGGGGAATCATTTATGGCTACACCTTC. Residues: CASRDRGIIYGYTF.

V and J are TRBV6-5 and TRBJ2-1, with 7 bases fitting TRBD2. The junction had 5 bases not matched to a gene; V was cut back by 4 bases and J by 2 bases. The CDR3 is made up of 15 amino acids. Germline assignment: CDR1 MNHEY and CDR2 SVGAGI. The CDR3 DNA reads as TGTGCCAGCAGTTTTAATCGGGGGGCCTACAATGAGCAGTTCTTC. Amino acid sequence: CASSFNRGAYNEQFF.

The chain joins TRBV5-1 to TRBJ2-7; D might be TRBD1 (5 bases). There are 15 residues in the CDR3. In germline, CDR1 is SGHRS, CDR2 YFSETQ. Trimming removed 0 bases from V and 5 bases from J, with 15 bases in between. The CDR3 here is CASSLDVGRVDEQYF. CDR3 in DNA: TGCGCCAGCAGCTTGGACGTCGGCAGGGTGGACGAGCAGTACTTC.

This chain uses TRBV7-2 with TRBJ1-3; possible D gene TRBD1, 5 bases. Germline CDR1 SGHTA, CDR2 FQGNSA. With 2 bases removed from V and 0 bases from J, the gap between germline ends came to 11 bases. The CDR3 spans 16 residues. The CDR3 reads CASSLQGPSSGNTIYF. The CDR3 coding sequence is TGTGCCAGCAGCTTACAGGGCCCGAGCTCTGGAAACACCATATATTTT.

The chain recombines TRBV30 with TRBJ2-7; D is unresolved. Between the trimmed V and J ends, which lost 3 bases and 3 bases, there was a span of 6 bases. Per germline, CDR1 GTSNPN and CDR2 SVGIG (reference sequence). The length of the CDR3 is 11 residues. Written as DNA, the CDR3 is TGTGCCTGGAGCGGTGGCTACGAGCAGTACTTC. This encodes CAWSGGYEQYF.

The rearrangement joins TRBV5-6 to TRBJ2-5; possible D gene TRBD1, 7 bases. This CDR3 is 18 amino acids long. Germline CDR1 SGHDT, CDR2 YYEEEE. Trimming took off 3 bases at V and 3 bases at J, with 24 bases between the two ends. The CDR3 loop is CASSYNPGQDREEETQYF. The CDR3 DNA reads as TGTGCCAGCAGCTACAACCCGGGACAAGACAGGGAGGAAGAGACCCAGTACTTC. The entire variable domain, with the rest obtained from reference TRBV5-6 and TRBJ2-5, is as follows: DAGVTQSPTHLIKTRGQQVTLRCSPKSGHDTVSWYQQALGQGPQFIFQYYEEEERQRGNFPDRFSGHQFPNYSSELNVNALLLGDSALYLCASSYNPGQDREEETQYFGPGTRLLVL.

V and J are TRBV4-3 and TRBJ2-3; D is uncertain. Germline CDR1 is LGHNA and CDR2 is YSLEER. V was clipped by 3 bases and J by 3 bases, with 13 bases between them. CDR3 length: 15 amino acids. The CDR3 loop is CASSQSSFRTDTQYF. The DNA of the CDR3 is TGCGCCAGCAGCCAGTCGTCCTTCAGGACAGATACGCAGTATTTT.

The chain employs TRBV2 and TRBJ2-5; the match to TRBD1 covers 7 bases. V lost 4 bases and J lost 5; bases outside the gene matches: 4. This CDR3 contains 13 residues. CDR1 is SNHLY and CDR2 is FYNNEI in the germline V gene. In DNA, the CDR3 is TGTGCCAGCAGTGGTCAGGGGGTTGAGACCCAGTACTTC. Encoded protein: CASSGQGVETQYF.

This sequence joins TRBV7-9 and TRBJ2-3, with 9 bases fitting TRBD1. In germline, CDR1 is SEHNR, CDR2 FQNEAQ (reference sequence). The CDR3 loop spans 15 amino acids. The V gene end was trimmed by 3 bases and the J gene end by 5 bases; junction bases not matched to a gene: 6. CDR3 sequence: CASSFRGQGQDTQYF. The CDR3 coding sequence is TGTGCCAGCAGCTTCAGGGGACAGGGACAAGATACGCAGTATTTT.

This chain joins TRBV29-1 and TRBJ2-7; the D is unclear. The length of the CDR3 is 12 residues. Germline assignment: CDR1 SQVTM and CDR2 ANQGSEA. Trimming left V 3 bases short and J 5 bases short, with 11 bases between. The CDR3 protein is CSVENRLNEQYF. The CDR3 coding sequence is TGCAGCGTTGAGAATCGCCTAAACGAGCAGTACTTC.

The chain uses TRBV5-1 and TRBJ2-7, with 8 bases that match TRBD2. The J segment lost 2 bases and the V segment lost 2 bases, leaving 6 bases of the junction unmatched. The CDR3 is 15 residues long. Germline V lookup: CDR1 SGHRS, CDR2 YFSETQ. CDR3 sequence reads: CASSFGGRYPYEQYF. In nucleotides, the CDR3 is TGCGCCAGCAGCTTCGGCGGGAGGTACCCCTACGAGCAGTACTTC.

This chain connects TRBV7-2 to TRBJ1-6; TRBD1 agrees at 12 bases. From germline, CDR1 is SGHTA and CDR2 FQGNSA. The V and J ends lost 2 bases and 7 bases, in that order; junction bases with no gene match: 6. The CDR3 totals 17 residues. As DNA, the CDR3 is TGTGCCAGCAGCTTACAGGGACAGGGGGCTTGGAATTCACCCCTCCACTTT. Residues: CASSLQGQGAWNSPLHF. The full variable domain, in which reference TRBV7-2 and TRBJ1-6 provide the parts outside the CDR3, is GAGVSQSPSNKVTEKGKDVELRCDPISGHTALYWYRQSLGQGLEFLIYFQGNSAPDKSGLPSDRFSAERTGGSVSTLTIQRTQQEDSAVYLCASSLQGQGAWNSPLHFGNGTRLTVT.

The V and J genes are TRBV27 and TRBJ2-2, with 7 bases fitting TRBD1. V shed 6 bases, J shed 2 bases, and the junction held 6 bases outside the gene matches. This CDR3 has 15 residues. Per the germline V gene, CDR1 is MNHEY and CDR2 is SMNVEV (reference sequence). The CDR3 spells CASRGTVKNTGELFF. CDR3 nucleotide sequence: TGTGCCAGCAGGGGGACAGTCAAAAACACCGGGGAGCTGTTTTTT.

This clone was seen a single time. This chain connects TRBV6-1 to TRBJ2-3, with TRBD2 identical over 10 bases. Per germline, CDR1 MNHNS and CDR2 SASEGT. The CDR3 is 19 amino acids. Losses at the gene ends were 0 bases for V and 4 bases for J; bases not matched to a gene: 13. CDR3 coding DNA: TGTGCCAGCAGTGAAGCAGGGGGGCTAGCGGGAGCCGGGGCAGATACGCAGTATTTT. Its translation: CASSEAGGLAGAGADTQYF.

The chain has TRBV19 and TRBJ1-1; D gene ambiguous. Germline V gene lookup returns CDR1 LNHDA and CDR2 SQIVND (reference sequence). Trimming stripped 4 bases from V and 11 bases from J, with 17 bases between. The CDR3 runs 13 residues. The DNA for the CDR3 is TGTGCCAGTAGTACTAACAGATATGAGTATGCTTTCTTT. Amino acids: CASSTNRYEYAFF.

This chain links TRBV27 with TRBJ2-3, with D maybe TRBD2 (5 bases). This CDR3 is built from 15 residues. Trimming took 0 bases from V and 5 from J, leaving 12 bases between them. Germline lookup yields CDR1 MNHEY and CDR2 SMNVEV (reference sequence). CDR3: CASSLSVLAGDTQYF. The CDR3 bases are TGTGCCAGCAGTTTATCTGTCCTAGCAGGAGATACGCAGTATTTT.

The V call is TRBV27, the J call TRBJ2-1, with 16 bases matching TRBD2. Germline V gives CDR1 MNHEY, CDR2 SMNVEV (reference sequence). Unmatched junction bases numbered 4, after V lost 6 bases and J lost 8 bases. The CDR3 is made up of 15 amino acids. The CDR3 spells CASRGLAGGPDEQFF. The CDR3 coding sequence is TGTGCCAGCAGGGGACTAGCGGGGGGGCCTGATGAGCAGTTCTTC.

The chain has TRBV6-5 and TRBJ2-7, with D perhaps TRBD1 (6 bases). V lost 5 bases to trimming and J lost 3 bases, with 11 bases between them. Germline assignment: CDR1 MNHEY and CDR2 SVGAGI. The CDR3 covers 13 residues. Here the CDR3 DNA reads TGTGCCAGCAGTCTGGGGACAAACTACGAGCAGTACTTC. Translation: CASSLGTNYEQYF.

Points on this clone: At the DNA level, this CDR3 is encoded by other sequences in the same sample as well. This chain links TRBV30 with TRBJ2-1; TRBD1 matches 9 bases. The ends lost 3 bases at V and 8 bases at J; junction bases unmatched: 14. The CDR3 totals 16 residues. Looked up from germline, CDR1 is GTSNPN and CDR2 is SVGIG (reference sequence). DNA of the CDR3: TGTGCCTGGAGAATGGGACAGGGCGGCTTCCTTCATGAGCAGTTCTTC. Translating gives CAWRMGQGGFLHEQFF.

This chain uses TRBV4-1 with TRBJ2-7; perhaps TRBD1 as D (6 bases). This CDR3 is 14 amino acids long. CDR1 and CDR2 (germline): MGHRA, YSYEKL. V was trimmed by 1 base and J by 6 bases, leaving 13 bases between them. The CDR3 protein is CASSQATGLSEQYF. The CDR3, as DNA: TGCGCCAGCAGCCAAGCGACAGGACTCTCCGAGCAGTACTTC.

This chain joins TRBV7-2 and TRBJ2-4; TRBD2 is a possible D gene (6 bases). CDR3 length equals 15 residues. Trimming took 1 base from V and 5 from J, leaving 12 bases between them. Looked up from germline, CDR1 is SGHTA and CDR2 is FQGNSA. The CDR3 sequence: CASSLGAGSQNIQYF. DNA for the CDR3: TGTGCCAGCAGCTTAGGCGCGGGATCCCAAAACATTCAGTACTTC.

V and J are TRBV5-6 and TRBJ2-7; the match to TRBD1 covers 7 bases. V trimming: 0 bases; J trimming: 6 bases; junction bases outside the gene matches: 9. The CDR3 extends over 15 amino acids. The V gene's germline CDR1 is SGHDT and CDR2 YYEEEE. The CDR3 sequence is CASSLVRVRGSEQYF. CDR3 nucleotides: TGTGCCAGCAGCTTGGTGAGAGTCAGGGGGTCCGAGCAGTACTTC.

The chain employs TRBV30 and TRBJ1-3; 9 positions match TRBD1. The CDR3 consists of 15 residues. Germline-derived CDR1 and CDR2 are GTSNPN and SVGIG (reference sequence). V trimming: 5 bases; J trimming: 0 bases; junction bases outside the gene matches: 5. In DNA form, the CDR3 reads TGTGCCTGGTCCCGGACAGGGGCCTCTGGAAACACCATATATTTT. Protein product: CAWSRTGASGNTIYF.

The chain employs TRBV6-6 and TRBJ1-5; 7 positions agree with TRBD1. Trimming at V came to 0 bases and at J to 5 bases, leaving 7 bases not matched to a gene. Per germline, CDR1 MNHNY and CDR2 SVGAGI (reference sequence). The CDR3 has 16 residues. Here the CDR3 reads CASSYSRTGHDQPQHF. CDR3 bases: TGTGCCAGCAGTTACTCCCGGACAGGTCACGATCAGCCCCAGCATTTT.

In nucleotides, the CDR3 is TGTGCCTGGAGTGTCGGACTAGCGTCGAACACCGGGGAGCTGTTTTTT. Translating it yields CAWSVGLASNTGELFF. The chain couples TRBV30 to TRBJ2-2, with 9 bases matching TRBD2. Germline assignment: CDR1 GTSNPN and CDR2 SVGIG (reference sequence). The CDR3 runs to 16 residues. The ends lost 0 bases at V and 0 bases at J; junction bases unmatched: 2.